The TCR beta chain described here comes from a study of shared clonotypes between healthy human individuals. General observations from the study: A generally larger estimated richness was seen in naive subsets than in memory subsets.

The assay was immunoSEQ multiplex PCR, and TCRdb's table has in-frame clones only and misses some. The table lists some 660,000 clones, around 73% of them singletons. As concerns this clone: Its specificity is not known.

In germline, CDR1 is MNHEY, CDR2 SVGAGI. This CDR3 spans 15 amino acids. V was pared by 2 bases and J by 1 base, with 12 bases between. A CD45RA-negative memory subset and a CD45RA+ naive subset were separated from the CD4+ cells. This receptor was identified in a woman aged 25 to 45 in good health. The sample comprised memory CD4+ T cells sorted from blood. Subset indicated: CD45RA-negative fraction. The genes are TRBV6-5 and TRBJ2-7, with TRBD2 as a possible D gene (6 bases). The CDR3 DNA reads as TGTGCCAGCAGTTACGGAGGGGCGACGTCCTACGAGCAGTACTTC. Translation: CASSYGGATSYEQYF.